The source of this T cell receptor (beta chain) is a study of T cell responses to AZD1222 COVID-19 vaccine. Study-level findings and limits: Among those given AZD1222, only 6 or 7 were seropositive at baseline.

The ends lost 6 bases at V and 5 bases at J; junction bases unmatched: 5. In germline, CDR1 is MDHEN, CDR2 SYDVKM. This CDR3 has 14 residues. Regarding this clone: Its antigen is still unknown.

The method was immunoSEQ multiplex PCR; TCRdb's version includes in-frame clones alone and lacks a portion of them. The data show more than 100,000 clones, with 85% seen just once and approximately 8% held by the top ten. The chain employs TRBV28 and TRBJ2-1, with 9 bases aligning to TRBD1. The sequence was collected from an adult who received the MenACWY meningococcal vaccine as a control. The sequences come from peripheral blood, collected 28 days after the second dose of the MenACWY control vaccine. The CDR3, as DNA: TGTGCCAGCAGGGGACAGGGTGATAACAATGAGCAGTTCTTC. Its translation is CASRGQGDNNEQFF.